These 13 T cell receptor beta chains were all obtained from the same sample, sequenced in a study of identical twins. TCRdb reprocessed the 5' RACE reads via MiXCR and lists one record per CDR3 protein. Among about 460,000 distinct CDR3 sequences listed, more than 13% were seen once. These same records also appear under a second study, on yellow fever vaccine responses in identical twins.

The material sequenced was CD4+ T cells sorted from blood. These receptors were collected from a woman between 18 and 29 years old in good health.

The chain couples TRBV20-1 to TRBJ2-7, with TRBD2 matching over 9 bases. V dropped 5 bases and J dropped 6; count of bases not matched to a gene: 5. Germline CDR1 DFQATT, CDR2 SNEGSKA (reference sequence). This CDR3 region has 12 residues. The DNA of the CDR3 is TGCAGTGCTGCTAGCGGGATGGGCGAGCAGTACTTC. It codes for CSAASGMGEQYF.

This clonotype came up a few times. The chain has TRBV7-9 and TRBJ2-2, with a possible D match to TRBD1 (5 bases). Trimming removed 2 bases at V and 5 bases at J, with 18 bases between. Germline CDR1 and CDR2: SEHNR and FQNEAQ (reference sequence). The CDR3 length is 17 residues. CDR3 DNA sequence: TGTGCCAGCAGCTTACCACCGTCGGGCAGGGCGACCGGGGAGCTGTTTTTT. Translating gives CASSLPPSGRATGELFF.

The CDR3 coding sequence is TGTGCCAGCAGCTGGGGACAGGGGGCTTATGGCTACACCTTC. This codes for CASSWGQGAYGYTF. The chain links TRBV7-2 to TRBJ1-2, with 12 bases that match TRBD1. The CDR3 has 14 residues. Trimming at V came to 4 bases and at J to 5 bases, leaving 2 bases not matched to a gene. CDR1 and CDR2 from the germline V gene are SGHTA and FQGNSA.

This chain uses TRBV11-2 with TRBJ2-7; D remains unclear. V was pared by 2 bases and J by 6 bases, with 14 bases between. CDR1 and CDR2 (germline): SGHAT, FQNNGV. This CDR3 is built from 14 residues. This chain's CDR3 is CASSLSSSLREQYF. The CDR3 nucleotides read TGTGCCAGCAGCTTAAGTTCCTCGCTTCGCGAGCAGTACTTC.

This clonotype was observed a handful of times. CDR3 coding DNA: TGCGCCAGCAGCTTGAGGGGGGCGGATGAGCAGTTCTTC. It codes for CASSLRGADEQFF. This rearrangement joins TRBV5-1 to TRBJ2-1; TRBD1 or TRBD2 may be the D gene (6 bases each). Trimming stripped 1 base from V and 8 bases from J, with 10 bases between. The CDR3 runs to 13 residues. CDR1 SGHRS and CDR2 YFSETQ come from the germline V gene.

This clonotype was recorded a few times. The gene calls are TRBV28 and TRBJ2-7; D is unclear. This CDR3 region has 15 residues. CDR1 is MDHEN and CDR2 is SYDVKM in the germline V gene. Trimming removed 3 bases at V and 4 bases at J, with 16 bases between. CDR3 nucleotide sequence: TGTGCCAGCAGTTTCTTGGACCTATATCGGTACGAGCAGTACTTC. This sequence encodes CASSFLDLYRYEQYF.

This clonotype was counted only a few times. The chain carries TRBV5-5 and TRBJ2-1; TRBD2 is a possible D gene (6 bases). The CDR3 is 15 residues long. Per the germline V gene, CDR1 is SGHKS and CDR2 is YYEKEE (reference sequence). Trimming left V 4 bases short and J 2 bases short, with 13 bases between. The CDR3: CASSPGVGPYNEQFF. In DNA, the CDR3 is TGTGCCAGCAGCCCGGGAGTGGGACCCTACAATGAGCAGTTCTTC.

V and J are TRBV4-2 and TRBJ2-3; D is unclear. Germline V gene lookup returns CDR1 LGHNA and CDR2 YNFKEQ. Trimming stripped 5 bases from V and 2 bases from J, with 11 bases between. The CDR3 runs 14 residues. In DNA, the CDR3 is TGTGCCAGCAGCTCCCGGGCCACCACAGATACGCAGTATTTT. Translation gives CASSSRATTDTQYF.

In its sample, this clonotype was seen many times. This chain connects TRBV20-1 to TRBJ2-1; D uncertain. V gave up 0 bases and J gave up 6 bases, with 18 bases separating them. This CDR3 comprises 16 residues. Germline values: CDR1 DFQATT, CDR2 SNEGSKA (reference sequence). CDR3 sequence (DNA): TGCAGTGCTAGAGACAGTAGGCGACCCACGGGCAATGAGCAGTTCTTC. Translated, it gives CSARDSRRPTGNEQFF.

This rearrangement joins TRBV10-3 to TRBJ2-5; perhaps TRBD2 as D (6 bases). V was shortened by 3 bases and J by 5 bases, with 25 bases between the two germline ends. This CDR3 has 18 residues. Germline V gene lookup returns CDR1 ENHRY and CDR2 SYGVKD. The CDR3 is CAISEFGRAGWREETQYF. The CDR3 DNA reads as TGTGCCATCAGTGAATTCGGTAGAGCGGGTTGGAGGGAGGAGACCCAGTACTTC.

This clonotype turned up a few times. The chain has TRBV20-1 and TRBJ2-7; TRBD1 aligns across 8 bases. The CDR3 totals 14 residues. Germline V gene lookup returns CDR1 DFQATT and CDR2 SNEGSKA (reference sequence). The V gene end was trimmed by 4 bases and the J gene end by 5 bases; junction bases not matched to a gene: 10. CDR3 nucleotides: TGCAGTGCTAATTCCAGGGGGCGAGGGGACGAGCAGTACTTC. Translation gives CSANSRGRGDEQYF.

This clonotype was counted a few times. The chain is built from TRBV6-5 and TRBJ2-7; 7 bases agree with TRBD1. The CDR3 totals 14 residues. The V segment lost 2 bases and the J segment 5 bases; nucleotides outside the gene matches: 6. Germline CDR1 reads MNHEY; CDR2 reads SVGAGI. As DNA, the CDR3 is TGTGCCAGCAGTTACCCGGACAGGCGGGACGAGCAGTACTTC. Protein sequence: CASSYPDRRDEQYF.

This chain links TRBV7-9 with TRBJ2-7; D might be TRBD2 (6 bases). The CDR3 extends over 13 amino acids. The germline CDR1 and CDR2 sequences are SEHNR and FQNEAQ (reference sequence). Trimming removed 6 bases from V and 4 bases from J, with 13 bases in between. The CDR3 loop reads CASRRDLVYEQYF. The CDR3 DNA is TGTGCCAGCAGGCGGGACCTAGTTTACGAGCAGTACTTC.